A selection of T cell receptor beta chains follows, all from one sample in a study of glioma-infiltrating T cells after dendritic cell vaccination. Repertoires were generated with immunoSEQ multiplex PCR, while TCRdb's copy carries only in-frame clones and drops some. The sample has about 96,000 clones, roughly 83% seen once. Specimen: blood, collected before dendritic cell vaccination. All receptors come from a human donor with glioblastoma. Each CDR3 is given with its conserved first and last residue. Each record gives: D gene, V gene, J gene, CDR3 protein. D genes are given only for firm matches.

D: TRBD2
V: TRBV7-3
J: TRBJ2-2
CDR3: CASSLTSGRAAGELFF

D: NA
V: TRBV9
J: TRBJ1-1
CDR3: CASSPTGYGGTEAFF

D: NA
V: TRBV5-1
J: TRBJ2-2
CDR3: CASSLAGYTGELFF

D: TRBD1
V: TRBV27
J: TRBJ1-2
CDR3: CASSFVGTGSYTF

D: NA
V: TRBV28
J: TRBJ1-2
CDR3: CASGPSNYGYTF

D: NA
V: TRBV30
J: TRBJ2-3
CDR3: CAWSVRTSTDTQYF

D: NA
V: TRBV15
J: TRBJ2-2
CDR3: CATSRDYSNTGELFF

D: NA
V: TRBV28
J: NA
CDR3: CASSFLRGSDVYEQYF

D: TRBD2
V: TRBV6-6
J: TRBJ2-7
CDR3: CASSPLGLDLTYEQYF

D: TRBD2
V: TRBV7-9
J: TRBJ2-1
CDR3: CASRVLAGDNEQFF

D: NA
V: TRBV5-1
J: TRBJ1-2
CDR3: CASREGQYYGYTF

D: NA
V: TRBV5-1
J: TRBJ1-5
CDR3: CASSLSGGGPQHF

D: NA
V: TRBV6-1
J: TRBJ2-3
CDR3: CASSPSTDTQYF

D: NA
V: TRBV9
J: TRBJ1-5
CDR3: CASSGEGFGQPQHF

D: TRBD1
V: TRBV7-3
J: TRBJ1-6
CDR3: CASSLSAGGGDNSPLHF

D: TRBD1
V: TRBV5-1
J: TRBJ2-3
CDR3: CASSLSRDRVGDTQYF

D: NA
V: TRBV6-5
J: TRBJ1-6
CDR3: CASRSRQARNSPLHF

D: NA
V: TRBV5-6
J: TRBJ1-1
CDR3: CASSWGHPNTEAFF

D: TRBD2
V: TRBV28
J: TRBJ2-4
CDR3: CASSVGGIAKNIQYF

D: NA
V: TRBV7-7
J: TRBJ2-2
CDR3: CASRISANTGELFF

D: TRBD1
V: TRBV19
J: TRBJ1-1
CDR3: CASSGRGLGTEAFF

D: NA
V: TRBV6-5
J: TRBJ1-1
CDR3: CASSYWGVGDTEAFF

D: TRBD2
V: TRBV4-1
J: TRBJ2-1
CDR3: CASSPLAGGGQPHNEQFF

D: NA
V: TRBV19
J: TRBJ1-2
CDR3: CASSIELRGGYTF

D: TRBD1
V: TRBV5-1
J: TRBJ2-7
CDR3: CASSYSGRGQGADEQYF

D: TRBD2
V: TRBV29-1
J: TRBJ2-7
CDR3: CSVEEVLAGRTYEQYF

D: NA
V: TRBV6-5
J: TRBJ1-3
CDR3: CASLTRGSGNTIYF

D: TRBD1
V: TRBV7-3
J: NA
CDR3: CASSSGQGADTIYF

D: NA
V: TRBV2
J: TRBJ1-6
CDR3: CASRVQTEGNSPLHF

D: TRBD1
V: TRBV13
J: TRBJ2-7
CDR3: CASSSDGTGLYEQYF

D: TRBD2
V: TRBV6-1
J: TRBJ2-7
CDR3: CASLGLAGLSYEQYF

D: NA
V: TRBV10-2
J: TRBJ1-1
CDR3: CASSLTDTEAFF

D: TRBD1
V: TRBV5-4
J: TRBJ1-2
CDR3: CASSSTGGSGYTF

D: TRBD2
V: TRBV4-1
J: TRBJ2-7
CDR3: CASSQVTSGTVQYF

D: NA
V: TRBV28
J: TRBJ2-7
CDR3: CASSFGGSASYEQYF

D: TRBD1
V: TRBV10-3
J: TRBJ2-5
CDR3: CAISLRGLEGETQYF

D: TRBD1
V: TRBV30
J: TRBJ1-5
CDR3: CAWAGQGTYSNQPQHF